This passage covers 13 T cell receptor beta chains from one sample sequenced in a study of control samples from healthy donors and cancer patients. Produced via immunoSEQ multiplex PCR; TCRdb's table is partial and in-frame only. In the table there are approximately 65,000 clones, roughly 91% of which are singletons. Sequencing was done on a sample of PBMCs. All receptors come from a man between 60 and 70 years old with lung cancer.

V is TRBV30 and J is TRBJ2-3; weak D call: TRBD1 (5 bases). V lost 3 bases and J lost 12, with 19 bases in between. This CDR3 contains 13 residues. Germline CDR1 and CDR2: GTSNPN and SVGIG (reference sequence). DNA of the CDR3: TGTGCCTGGAGCCCCGGGTTTGACAGTGTTCAGTATTTT. Its translation is CAWSPGFDSVQYF.

The chain couples TRBV4-1 to TRBJ1-2; TRBD1 might be the D (5 bases). Trimming removed 4 bases from V and 1 base from J, with 28 bases in between. The V gene's germline CDR1 is MGHRA and CDR2 YSYEKL. The CDR3 length is 20 residues. The CDR3 sequence is CASSPRGGGAVRVSNYGYTF. The CDR3 DNA reads TGCGCCAGCAGCCCAAGGGGAGGAGGCGCCGTTAGAGTTAGTAACTATGGCTACACCTTC.

The V and J genes are TRBV5-5 and TRBJ2-3; no clear D. The V gene lost 0 bases and the J gene lost 2 bases, with 10 bases spanning the gap. Germline assignment: CDR1 SGHKS and CDR2 YYEKEE (reference sequence). The CDR3 totals 15 residues. As DNA, the CDR3 is TGTGCCAGCAGCTTGGTGGGTTTGTCCACAGATACGCAGTATTTT. It codes for CASSLVGLSTDTQYF. Complete variable domain (other parts from reference TRBV5-5 and TRBJ2-3): DAGVTQSPTHLIKTRGQQVTLRCSPISGHKSVSWYQQVLGQGPQFIFQYYEKEERGRGNFPDRFSARQFPNYSSELNVNALLLGDSALYLCASSLVGLSTDTQYFGPGTRLTVL.

The V and J genes are TRBV20-1 and TRBJ1-2; the D is unclear. The CDR3 totals 11 residues. Germline loops: CDR1 DFQATT, CDR2 SNEGSKA (reference sequence). Trimming shortened V by 6 bases and J by 7 bases, and 12 bases separated the two germline ends. In DNA, the CDR3 is TGCAGTGCCACTTCCTCTGCTGGCTACACCTTC. This gives the protein CSATSSAGYTF.

The rearrangement links TRBV18 to TRBJ1-2, with 9 positions matching TRBD1. J was trimmed by 6 bases and V by 3 bases; bases with no gene match: 14. The V gene's germline CDR1 is KGHSH and CDR2 LQKENI. The CDR3 has 17 amino acids. CDR3 DNA sequence: TGTGCCAGCTCACCGATTTTGTCAAACAGGGGGCCGGATGGCTACACCTTC. Translating it yields CASSPILSNRGPDGYTF.

V and J are TRBV7-3 and TRBJ2-3; TRBD2 matches 10 bases. There are 16 residues in the CDR3. The germline gives CDR1 SGHTA, CDR2 FQGTGA. The V segment lost 0 bases and the J segment 6 bases; nucleotides outside the gene matches: 6. The chain's CDR3 is CASSLTVAGGRDTQYF. DNA of the CDR3: TGTGCCAGCAGCTTAACGGTAGCGGGGGGCCGGGATACGCAGTATTTT.

The chain combines TRBV5-1 with TRBJ2-7, with 11 bases aligning to TRBD1. V was pared by 3 bases and J by 1 base, with 3 bases of the junction left unmatched. This CDR3 is 15 amino acids long. CDR1 SGHRS and CDR2 YFSETQ come from the germline V gene. This CDR3 is CASSSGQGVSYEQYV. As DNA, the CDR3 is TGCGCCAGCAGCTCGGGACAGGGGGTATCCTACGAGCAGTACGTC.

V is TRBV5-4 and J is TRBJ2-5; D may be TRBD1 or TRBD2 (5 bases each). CDR1 is SGHNT, CDR2 YYREEE, per germline (reference sequence). The CDR3 extends over 14 amino acids. V was clipped by 4 bases and J by 1 base, with 11 bases between them. This CDR3 is CASSPGTSQETQYF. DNA for the CDR3: TGTGCCAGCAGCCCCGGGACGAGCCAAGAGACCCAGTACTTC.

This chain uses TRBV5-6 with TRBJ2-5; perhaps TRBD2 as D (7 bases). Trimming pared 2 bases from V and 2 bases from J, leaving 19 bases between. This CDR3 has 17 residues. From germline, CDR1 is SGHDT and CDR2 YYEEEE. CDR3 loop: CASSFSSAGRGQETQYF. In DNA form, the CDR3 reads TGTGCCAGCAGCTTCAGTTCGGCGGGGAGGGGGCAAGAGACCCAGTACTTC.

This clone was detected a few times. J is TRBJ2-2 and V is TRBV2; D might be TRBD1 or TRBD2, each matching 5 bases. Germline CDR1 SNHLY, CDR2 FYNNEI. Trimming removed 8 bases from V and 4 bases from J, with 23 bases in between. This CDR3 contains 17 residues. The CDR3 bases are TGTGCCAGCGCCTCTTCTCCCGGGACGGCTCCCACCGGGGAGCTGTTTTTT. It codes for CASASSPGTAPTGELFF.

This clone has a single count. This chain joins TRBV19 and TRBJ2-1, with D possibly TRBD2 on 6 matching bases. V was trimmed by 4 bases and J by 2 bases, leaving 12 bases between them. In germline, CDR1 is LNHDA, CDR2 SQIVND (reference sequence). The CDR3 extends over 15 amino acids. In DNA, the CDR3 is TGTGCCAGTAGTACGCAGGGACTCCCCTACAATGAGCAGTTCTTC. Protein sequence: CASSTQGLPYNEQFF.

This clone was picked up one time. The genes are TRBV2 and TRBJ2-7; 7 nucleotides line up with TRBD2. This CDR3 is 12 amino acids long. The V gene end was trimmed by 7 bases and the J gene end by 3 bases; junction bases not matched to a gene: 3. The germline gives CDR1 SNHLY, CDR2 FYNNEI. CDR3 loop: CASNGRVYEQYV. DNA of the CDR3: TGTGCCAGCAATGGGAGGGTCTACGAGCAGTACGTC.

The chain carries TRBV19 and TRBJ1-5, with D possibly TRBD1 on 6 matching bases. This CDR3 is built from 11 residues. Trimming took off 10 bases at V and 15 bases at J, with 19 bases between the two ends. CDR1 is LNHDA, CDR2 SQIVND, per germline (reference sequence). The CDR3 here is CATNRDTVWHF. CDR3 nucleotides: TGTGCCACCAACCGGGACACCGTTTGGCATTTT.